This TCR beta chain is from a study of blood T cell repertoires in COVID-19. Study-level information: Specimens from acute and convalescent COVID-19 originated in the United States, Italy and Spain.

Deletions cut 0 bases from V and 10 bases from J, with 10 bases between. Germline V gives CDR1 LGHNA, CDR2 YSLEER. The CDR3 sequence is 14 residues long. Here immunoSEQ multiplex PCR was the method, and the copy in TCRdb shows in-frame clones only, minus some. The profile shows about 190,000 clones, approximately 91% of them singletons. This chain uses TRBV4-3 with TRBJ1-6; TRBD1 might be the D (5 bases). The source material was peripheral blood. The receptor comes from a woman aged 40 to 50 who had recovered from COVID-19. The chain's CDR3 is CASSQEGQGSPLHF. In nucleotides, the CDR3 is TGCGCCAGCAGCCAAGAAGGGCAGGGATCACCCCTCCACTTT.